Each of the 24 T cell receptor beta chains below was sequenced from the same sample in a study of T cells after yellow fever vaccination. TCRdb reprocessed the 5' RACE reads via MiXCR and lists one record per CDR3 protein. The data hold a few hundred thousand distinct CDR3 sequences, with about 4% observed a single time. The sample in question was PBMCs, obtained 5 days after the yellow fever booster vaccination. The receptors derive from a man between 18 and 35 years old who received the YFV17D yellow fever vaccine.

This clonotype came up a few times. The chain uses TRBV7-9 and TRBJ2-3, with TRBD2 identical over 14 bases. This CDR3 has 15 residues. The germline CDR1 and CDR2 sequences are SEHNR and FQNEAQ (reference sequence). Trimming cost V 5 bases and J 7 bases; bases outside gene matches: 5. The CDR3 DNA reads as TGTGCCAGCAGCGGGACTAGCGGGGGATCTAATACGCAGTATTTT. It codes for CASSGTSGGSNTQYF.

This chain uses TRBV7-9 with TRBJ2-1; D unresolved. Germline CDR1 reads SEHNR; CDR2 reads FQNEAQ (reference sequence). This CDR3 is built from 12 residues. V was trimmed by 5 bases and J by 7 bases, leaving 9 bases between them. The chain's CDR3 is CASSHTWNEQFF. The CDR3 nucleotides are TGTGCCAGCAGCCACACCTGGAATGAGCAGTTCTTC.

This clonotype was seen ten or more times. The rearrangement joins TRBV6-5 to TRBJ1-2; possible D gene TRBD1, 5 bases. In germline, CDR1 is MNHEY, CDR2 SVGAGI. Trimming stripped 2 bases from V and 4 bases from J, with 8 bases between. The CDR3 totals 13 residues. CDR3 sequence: CASSYGGGYGYTF. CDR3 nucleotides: TGTGCCAGCAGTTACGGGGGGGGCTATGGCTACACCTTC.

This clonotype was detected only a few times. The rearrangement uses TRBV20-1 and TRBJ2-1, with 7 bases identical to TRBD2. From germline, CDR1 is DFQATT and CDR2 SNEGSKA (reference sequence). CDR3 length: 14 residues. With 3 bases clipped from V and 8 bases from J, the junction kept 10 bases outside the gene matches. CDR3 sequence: CSASGGGLGDEQFF. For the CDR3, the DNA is TGCAGTGCTAGCGGCGGGGGTTTAGGGGATGAGCAGTTCTTC.

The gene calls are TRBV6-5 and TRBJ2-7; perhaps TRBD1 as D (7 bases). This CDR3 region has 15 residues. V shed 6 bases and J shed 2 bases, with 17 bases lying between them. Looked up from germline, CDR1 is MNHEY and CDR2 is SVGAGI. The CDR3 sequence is CASRRGRGKPYEQYV. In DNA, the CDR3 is TGTGCCAGCAGAAGGGGGCGGGGAAAACCCTACGAGCAGTACGTC.

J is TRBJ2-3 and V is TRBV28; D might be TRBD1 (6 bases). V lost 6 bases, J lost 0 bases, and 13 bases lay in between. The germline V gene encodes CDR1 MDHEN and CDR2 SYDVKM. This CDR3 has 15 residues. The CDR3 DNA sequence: TGTGCCAGCAGGCTAGGCGGACAGAGCACAGATACGCAGTATTTT. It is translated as CASRLGGQSTDTQYF.

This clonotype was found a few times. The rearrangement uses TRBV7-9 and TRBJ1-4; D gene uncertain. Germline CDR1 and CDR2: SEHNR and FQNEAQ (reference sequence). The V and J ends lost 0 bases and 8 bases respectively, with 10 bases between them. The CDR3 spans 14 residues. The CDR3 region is CASSLAASDEKLFF. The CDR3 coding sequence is TGTGCCAGCAGCTTAGCGGCCTCCGACGAAAAACTGTTTTTT.

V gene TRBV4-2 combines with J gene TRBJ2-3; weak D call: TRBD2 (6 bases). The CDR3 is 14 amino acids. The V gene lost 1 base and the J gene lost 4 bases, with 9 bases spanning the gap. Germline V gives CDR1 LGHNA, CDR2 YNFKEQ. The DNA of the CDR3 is TGTGCCAGCAGCCAAGGACTAGTCCCAGATACGCAGTATTTT. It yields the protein CASSQGLVPDTQYF.

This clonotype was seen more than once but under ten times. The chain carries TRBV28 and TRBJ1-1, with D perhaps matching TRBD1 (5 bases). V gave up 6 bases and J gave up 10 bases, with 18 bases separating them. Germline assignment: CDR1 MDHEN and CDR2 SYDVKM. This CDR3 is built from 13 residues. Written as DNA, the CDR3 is TGTGCCAGCAGCCCTGCCCCAGGGATTACAGCTTTCTTT. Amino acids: CASSPAPGITAFF.

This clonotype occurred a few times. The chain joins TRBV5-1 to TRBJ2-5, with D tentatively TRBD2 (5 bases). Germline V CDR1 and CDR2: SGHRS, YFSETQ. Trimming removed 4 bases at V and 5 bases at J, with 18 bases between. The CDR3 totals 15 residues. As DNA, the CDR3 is TGCGCCAGCAGCGCCAATCCCCCGCCGGGGGAGACCCAGTACTTC. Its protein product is CASSANPPPGETQYF.

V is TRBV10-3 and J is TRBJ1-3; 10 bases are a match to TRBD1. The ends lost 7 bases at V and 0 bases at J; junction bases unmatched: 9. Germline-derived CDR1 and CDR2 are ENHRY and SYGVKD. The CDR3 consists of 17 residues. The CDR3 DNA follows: TGTGCCATCAAGGGTATAGGGACAGGGGTCTCTGGAAACACCATATATTTT. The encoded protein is CAIKGIGTGVSGNTIYF.

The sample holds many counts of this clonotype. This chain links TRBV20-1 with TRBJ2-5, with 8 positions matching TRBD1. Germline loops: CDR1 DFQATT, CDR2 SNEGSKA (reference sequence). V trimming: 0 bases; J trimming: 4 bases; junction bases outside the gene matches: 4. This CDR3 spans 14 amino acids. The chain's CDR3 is CSARETGAGETQYF. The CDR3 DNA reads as TGCAGTGCTAGAGAGACAGGGGCAGGAGAGACCCAGTACTTC.

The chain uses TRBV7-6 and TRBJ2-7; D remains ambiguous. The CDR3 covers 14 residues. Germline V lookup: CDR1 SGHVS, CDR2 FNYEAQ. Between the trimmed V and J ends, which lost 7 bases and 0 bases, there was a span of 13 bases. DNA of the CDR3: TGTGCCAGCACCTCTGCCACTTCCTCCTACGAGCAGTACTTC. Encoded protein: CASTSATSSYEQYF.

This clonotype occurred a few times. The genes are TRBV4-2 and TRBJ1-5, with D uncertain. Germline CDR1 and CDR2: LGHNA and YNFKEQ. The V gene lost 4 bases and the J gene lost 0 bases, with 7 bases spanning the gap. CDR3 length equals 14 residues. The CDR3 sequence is CASSPDHSNQPQHF. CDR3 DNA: TGTGCCAGCAGCCCGGACCATAGCAATCAGCCCCAGCATTTT.

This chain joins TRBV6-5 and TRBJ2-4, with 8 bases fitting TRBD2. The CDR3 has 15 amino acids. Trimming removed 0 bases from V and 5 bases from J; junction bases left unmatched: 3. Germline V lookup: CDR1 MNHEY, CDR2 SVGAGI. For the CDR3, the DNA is TGTGCCAGCAGTTACTCGGGAGCGGGGGAAAACATTCAGTACTTC. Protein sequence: CASSYSGAGENIQYF.

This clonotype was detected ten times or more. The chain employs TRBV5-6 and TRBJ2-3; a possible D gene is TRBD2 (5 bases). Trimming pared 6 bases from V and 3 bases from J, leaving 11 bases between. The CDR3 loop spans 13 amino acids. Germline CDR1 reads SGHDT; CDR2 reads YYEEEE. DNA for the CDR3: TGTGCCAGCAACCCTAGCCCTACAGATACGCAGTATTTT. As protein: CASNPSPTDTQYF.

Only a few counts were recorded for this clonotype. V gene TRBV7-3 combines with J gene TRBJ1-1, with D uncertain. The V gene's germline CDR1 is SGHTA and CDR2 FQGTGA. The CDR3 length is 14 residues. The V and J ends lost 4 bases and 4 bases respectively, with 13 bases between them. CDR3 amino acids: CASSSSIWFTEAFF. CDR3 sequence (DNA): TGTGCCAGCAGCTCTTCAATCTGGTTCACTGAAGCTTTCTTT.

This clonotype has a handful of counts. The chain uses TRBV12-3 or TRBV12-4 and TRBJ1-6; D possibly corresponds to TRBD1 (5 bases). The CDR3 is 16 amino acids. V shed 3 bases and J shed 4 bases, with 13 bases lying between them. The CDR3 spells CASSLGTGSYNSPLHF. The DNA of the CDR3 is TGTGCCAGCAGTTTGGGGACTGGTTCTTATAATTCACCCCTCCACTTT.

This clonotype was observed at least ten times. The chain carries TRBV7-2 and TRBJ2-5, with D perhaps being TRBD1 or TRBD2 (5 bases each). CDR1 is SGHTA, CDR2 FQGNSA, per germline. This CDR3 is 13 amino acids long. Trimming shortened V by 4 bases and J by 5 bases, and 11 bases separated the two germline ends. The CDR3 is CASSSQGGETQYF. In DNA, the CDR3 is TGTGCCAGCAGCTCGCAGGGCGGGGAGACCCAGTACTTC.

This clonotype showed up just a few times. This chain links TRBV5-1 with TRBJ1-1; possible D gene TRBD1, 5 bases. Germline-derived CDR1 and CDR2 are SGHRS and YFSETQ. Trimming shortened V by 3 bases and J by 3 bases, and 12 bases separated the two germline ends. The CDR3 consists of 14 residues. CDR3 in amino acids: CASSSAAGYTEAFF. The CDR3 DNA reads TGCGCCAGCAGCTCGGCGGCAGGGTACACTGAAGCTTTCTTT.

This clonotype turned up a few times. The CDR3 region has the DNA TGCGCCAGCAGCCAAGGATTGCCAGGGTGGGAGCAGTACTTC. Translation gives CASSQGLPGWEQYF. The chain couples TRBV4-1 to TRBJ2-7; possibly TRBD1 for D (5 bases). V was shortened by 1 base and J by 7 bases, with 14 bases between the two germline ends. The germline V gene encodes CDR1 MGHRA and CDR2 YSYEKL. The CDR3 covers 14 residues.

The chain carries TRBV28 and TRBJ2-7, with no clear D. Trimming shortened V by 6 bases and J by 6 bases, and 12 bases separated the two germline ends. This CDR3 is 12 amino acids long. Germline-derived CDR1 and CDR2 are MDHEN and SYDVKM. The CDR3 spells CASSLMFGEQYV. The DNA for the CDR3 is TGTGCCAGCAGCCTTATGTTTGGCGAGCAGTACGTC.

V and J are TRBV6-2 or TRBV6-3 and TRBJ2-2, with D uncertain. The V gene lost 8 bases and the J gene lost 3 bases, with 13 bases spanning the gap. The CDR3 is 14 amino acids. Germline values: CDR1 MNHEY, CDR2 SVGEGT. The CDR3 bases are TGTGCCAGCCAAGTGGGTTTATACACCGGGGAGCTGTTTTTT. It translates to CASQVGLYTGELFF.

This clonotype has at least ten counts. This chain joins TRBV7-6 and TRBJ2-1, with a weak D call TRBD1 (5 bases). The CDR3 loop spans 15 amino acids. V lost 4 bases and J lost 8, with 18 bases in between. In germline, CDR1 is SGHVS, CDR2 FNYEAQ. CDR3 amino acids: CASSSLIAGWDEQFF. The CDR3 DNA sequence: TGTGCCAGCAGCTCCTTAATTGCAGGGTGGGATGAGCAGTTCTTC.